This section outlines one TCR beta chain sequence together with its context. Clones were read by immunoSEQ multiplex PCR, and TCRdb kept only the in-frame ones, dropping some. The table has around 450,000 clones, roughly 87% seen once; the top ten hold around 1.8%. Treatment: 19 received Ad26.COV2.S at low or high dose, single or two shots; several received placebo; per-sample allocation not given. Sampling occurred on day 63 after the first vaccine or placebo injection. This entry is derived from a study of Ad26.COV2.S vaccination and SARS-CoV-2 variants. The sequencing here drew on peripheral blood, taken in a trial of Ad26.COV2.S vaccine versus placebo. The receptor comes from a person between 18 and 65 years old who received the Ad26.COV2.S COVID-19 vaccine or a placebo.

In DNA form, the CDR3 reads TGTGCCAGCAGTGGTTTGGGGAGCTCCTATAATTCACCCCTCCACTTT. Its protein is CASSGLGSSYNSPLHF. The chain links TRBV2 to TRBJ1-6; D gene unclear. Germline CDR1 and CDR2: SNHLY and FYNNEI. V was clipped by 4 bases and J by 0 bases, with 10 bases between them. CDR3 length equals 16 residues.